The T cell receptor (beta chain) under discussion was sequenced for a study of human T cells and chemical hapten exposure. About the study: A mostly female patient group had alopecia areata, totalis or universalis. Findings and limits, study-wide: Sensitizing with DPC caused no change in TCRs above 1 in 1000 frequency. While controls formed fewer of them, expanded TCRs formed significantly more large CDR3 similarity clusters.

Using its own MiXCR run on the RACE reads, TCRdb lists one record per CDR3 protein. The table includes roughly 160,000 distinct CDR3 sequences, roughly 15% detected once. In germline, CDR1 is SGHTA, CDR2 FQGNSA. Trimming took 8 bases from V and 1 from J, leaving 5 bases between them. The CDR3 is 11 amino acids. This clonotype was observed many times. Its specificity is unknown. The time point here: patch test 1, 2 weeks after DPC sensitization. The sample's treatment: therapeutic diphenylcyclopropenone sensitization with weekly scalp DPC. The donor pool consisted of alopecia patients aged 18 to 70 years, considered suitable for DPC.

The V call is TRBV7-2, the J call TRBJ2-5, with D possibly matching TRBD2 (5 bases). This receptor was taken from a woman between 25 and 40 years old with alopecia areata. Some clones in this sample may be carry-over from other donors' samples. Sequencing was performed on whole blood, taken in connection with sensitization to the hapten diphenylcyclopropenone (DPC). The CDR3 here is CASRGQETQYF. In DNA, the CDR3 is TGTGCCAGCCGGGGCCAAGAGACCCAGTACTTC. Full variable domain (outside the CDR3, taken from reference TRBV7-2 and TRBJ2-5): GAGVSQSPSNKVTEKGKDVELRCDPISGHTALYWYRQSLGQGLEFLIYFQGNSAPDKSGLPSDRFSAERTGGSVSTLTIQRTQQEDSAVYLCASRGQETQYFGPGTRLLVL.